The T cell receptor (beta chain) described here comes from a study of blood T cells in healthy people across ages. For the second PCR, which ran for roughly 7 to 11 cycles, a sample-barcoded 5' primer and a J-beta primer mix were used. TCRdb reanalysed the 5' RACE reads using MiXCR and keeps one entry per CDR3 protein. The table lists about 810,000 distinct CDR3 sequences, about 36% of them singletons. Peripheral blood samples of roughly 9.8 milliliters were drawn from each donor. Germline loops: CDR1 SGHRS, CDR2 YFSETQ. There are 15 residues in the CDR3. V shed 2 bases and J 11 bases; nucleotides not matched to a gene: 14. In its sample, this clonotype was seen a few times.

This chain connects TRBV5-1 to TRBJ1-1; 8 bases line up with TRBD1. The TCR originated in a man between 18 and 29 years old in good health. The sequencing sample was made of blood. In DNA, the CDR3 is TGCGCCAGCAGCTTCGCGACAGGGGACGAAGGTTACGCTTTCTTT. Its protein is CASSFATGDEGYAFF.